These 9 T cell receptor beta chains share one sample of origin, sequenced in a study of memory CD4+ T cells and cytomegalovirus serostatus (dated by TCRdb to the late 2010s). Single viable CD3+CD4+CD8-CD45RO+ cells were sorted as memory CD4+ T cells on a FACSAria II. Preparation of the library involved the immunoSEQ multiplex PCR assay. Imported from immuneACCESS, the table was reduced by TCRdb to in-frame sequences with V and J called. These copies leave out some clones; in studies compared against another copy, an unresolved V gene accounts for under half, and the cause of the remainder is not known. In all, the sample holds 35,000 to 45,000 clones, and around three quarters of those were seen once. The ten largest clones take up more than 0.95% of the sample. Source material: memory CD4+ T cells from blood. Every receptor here comes from an adult in good health and CMV-seronegative.

This clone was observed a few times. The rearrangement links TRBV18 to TRBJ2-3; 10 nucleotides align to TRBD1. With 2 bases clipped from V and 2 bases from J, the junction kept 10 bases outside the gene matches. The CDR3 consists of 18 residues. From germline, CDR1 is KGHSH and CDR2 LQKENI. The CDR3 nucleotides are TGTGCCAGCTCACCAAGGGGACAGGGGTCCTCCTACACAGATACGCAGTATTTT. This encodes CASSPRGQGSSYTDTQYF.

The rearrangement uses TRBV5-1 and TRBJ1-5; D is possibly TRBD1 (5 bases). The CDR3 is made up of 13 amino acids. V was trimmed by 7 bases and J by 6 bases, leaving 14 bases between them. Germline V CDR1 and CDR2: SGHRS, YFSETQ. As DNA, the CDR3 is TGCGCCAGCCACTGTACTGGGACTCAGCCCCAGCATTTT. This encodes CASHCTGTQPQHF.

In its sample, this clone was seen once. The chain is built from TRBV18 and TRBJ1-3; 9 positions match TRBD1. Unmatched junction bases numbered 1, after V lost 3 bases and J lost 4 bases. Germline CDR1 is KGHSH and CDR2 is LQKENI. This CDR3 region has 14 residues. The CDR3 loop is CASSPDRGGNTIYF. For the CDR3, the DNA is TGTGCCAGCTCACCGGACAGGGGAGGAAACACCATATATTTT.

The chain carries TRBV5-4 and TRBJ2-1; no reliable D call. This CDR3 has 13 residues. From germline, CDR1 is SGHNT and CDR2 YYREEE (reference sequence). The V end lost 2 bases, the J end lost 5 bases, and 8 bases lay between the germline ends. The CDR3 sequence is CASSFRVDNEQFF. The CDR3 coding sequence is TGTGCCAGCAGCTTTCGCGTGGACAATGAGCAGTTCTTC.

The CDR3: CASRRGGQSGTEAFF. In DNA, the CDR3 is TGTGCCAGCAGACGAGGGGGACAGTCGGGCACTGAAGCTTTCTTT. The chain uses TRBV6-5 and TRBJ1-1; 7 nucleotides match TRBD1. The CDR3 consists of 15 residues. Germline trimming cut 6 bases from V and 4 bases from J; bases unmatched to any gene: 11. Germline lookup yields CDR1 MNHEY and CDR2 SVGAGI.

The CDR3 region has the DNA TGCGCCAGCAGTGACGGGGGCGGCAATCAGCCCCAGCATTTT. This gives the protein CASSDGGGNQPQHF. The J gene is TRBJ1-5, the V gene TRBV10-1; tentatively, D is TRBD1 (6 bases). In germline, CDR1 is WNHNN, CDR2 SYGVQD (reference sequence). This CDR3 contains 14 residues. V lost 3 bases and J 2 bases, leaving 8 bases between the germline ends.

About this clone: The junction shows a germline mismatch at one end, possibly a read error. The chain employs TRBV7-2 and TRBJ2-1, with D maybe TRBD2 (6 bases). The CDR3 is 13 amino acids. Per the germline V gene, CDR1 is SGHTA and CDR2 is FQGNSA. DNA of the CDR3: TGTGCCAGCAGCCCCCTTTTAGCGGAGATTAGGGTCTTC. This encodes CASSPLLAEIRVF.

This rearrangement joins TRBV6-5 to TRBJ1-1; D gene uncertain. With 0 bases removed from V and 7 bases from J, the gap between germline ends came to 12 bases. The CDR3 extends over 14 amino acids. Germline V gene sequence: CDR1 MNHEY, CDR2 SVGAGI. CDR3 residues: CASSYSGLFSEAFF. CDR3 nucleotide sequence: TGTGCCAGCAGTTACTCGGGGTTGTTCAGTGAAGCTTTCTTT.

The V and J genes are TRBV19 and TRBJ2-3; no firm D call. The CDR3 is 14 amino acids. Germline CDR1 is LNHDA and CDR2 is SQIVND (reference sequence). With 6 bases removed from V and 0 bases from J, the gap between germline ends came to 10 bases. As DNA, the CDR3 is TGTGCCAGTAGCGAGGCAGTAAGCACAGATACGCAGTATTTT. Amino acid sequence: CASSEAVSTDTQYF.